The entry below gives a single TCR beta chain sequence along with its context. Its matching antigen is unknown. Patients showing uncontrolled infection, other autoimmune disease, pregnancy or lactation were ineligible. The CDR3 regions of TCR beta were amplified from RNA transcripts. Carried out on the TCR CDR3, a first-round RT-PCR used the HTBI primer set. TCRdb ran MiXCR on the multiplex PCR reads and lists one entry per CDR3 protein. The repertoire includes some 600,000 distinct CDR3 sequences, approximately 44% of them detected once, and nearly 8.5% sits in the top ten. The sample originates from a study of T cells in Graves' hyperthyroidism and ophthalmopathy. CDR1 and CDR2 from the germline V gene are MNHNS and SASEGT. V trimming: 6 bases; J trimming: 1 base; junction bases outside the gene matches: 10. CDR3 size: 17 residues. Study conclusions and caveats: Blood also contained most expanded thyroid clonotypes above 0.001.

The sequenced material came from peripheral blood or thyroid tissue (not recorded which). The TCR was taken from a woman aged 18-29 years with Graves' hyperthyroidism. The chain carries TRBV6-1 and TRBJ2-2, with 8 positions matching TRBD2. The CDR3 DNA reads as TGTGCCAGCAGGGGGAGTCGGCTAGCGGGGAACACCGGGGAGCTGTTTTTT. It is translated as CASRGSRLAGNTGELFF.